The present T cell receptor beta chain was sequenced within a study of T-cell reconstitution after alpha-beta-depleted transplantation in children. Regarding the study as a whole: A year had passed since transplant, and T-cell counts and diversity by then came mostly from newly produced T cells.

CDR3 length equals 16 residues. Germline V lookup: CDR1 SEHNR, CDR2 FQNEAQ (reference sequence). V dropped 1 base and J dropped 6; count of bases not matched to a gene: 6. Unique molecular identifiers tagged the TCRbeta library. In TCRdb, the PCR reads were re-called with MiXCR into one record per CDR3 protein. The sample comprises roughly 490,000 distinct CDR3 sequences, around 10% of which are singletons, and about 14% rests with the top ten. With regard to this clonotype: The antigen is unknown.

The genes are TRBV7-9 and TRBJ1-6; TRBD1 matches at 7 bases. Material: PBMCs, mostly from graft donor cells, obtained 180 days after TCRalphabeta/CD19-depleted stem cell transplant. The TCR was taken from a female patient aged 2-15 years who had a stem cell transplant for aplastic anemia, so the T cells may come from the graft donor. The CDR3 nucleotides read TGTGCCAGCAGCTTAGAGGGGACAGTCTTTAATTCACCCCTCCACTTT. As protein: CASSLEGTVFNSPLHF.